Ten or more counts support the clone carrying this T cell receptor (beta chain). As yet, its antigen is unknown. Samples came from axillary lymph nodes draining the breast cancer. TCRdb used MiXCR to reprocess the multiplex PCR reads, holding one entry per CDR3 protein. In the table there are 140,000 to 150,000 distinct CDR3 sequences, 32% of which are singletons. This CDR3 has 16 amino acids. Germline CDR1 is SGHTS and CDR2 is YDEGEE. The germline V and J ends were trimmed by 0 bases and 1 base, with 12 bases remaining between them. These data belong to a study of breast tumors, draining lymph nodes, adjacent tissues. Regarding the study as a whole: Tumors had less TCR diversity than lymph nodes, more than nontumor tissue. That most tumor T cells come from lymph nodes remained unproven. Tumor and nontumor repertoires were significantly more similar in luminal-like than in basal-like breast cancer.

Sample: axillary lymph node tissue. This sequence was found in a female donor with breast cancer. Some clones in this sample may be carry-over from other donors' samples. The rearrangement links TRBV5-8 to TRBJ2-3; possibly TRBD2 for D (5 bases). CDR3 sequence: CASSLEASRGTDTQYF. The CDR3 bases are TGTGCCAGCAGCTTGGAGGCTAGCAGAGGCACAGATACGCAGTATTTT.